The source of this TCR beta chain is a study of control samples from healthy donors and cancer patients. The V end was cut by 3 bases, the J end by 1 base, with 10 bases between. Per germline, CDR1 SGHRS and CDR2 YFSETQ. There are 14 residues in the CDR3. Sequenced by immunoSEQ multiplex PCR; TCRdb stores in-frame clones only, minus some. The sample consists of about 160,000 clones, roughly 94% of them appearing once. This receptor was obtained from a man aged 55-75 years with colorectal cancer. Sequenced sample: PBMCs. V is TRBV5-1 and J is TRBJ1-1; D may be TRBD1 (5 bases). The DNA for the CDR3 is TGCGCCAGCAGCTACGGGACGGCGAACACTGAAGCTTTCTTT. It is translated as CASSYGTANTEAFF.